These 29 T cell receptor beta chains share one sample of origin, sequenced in a study of blood T cell repertoires in COVID-19. The assay was immunoSEQ multiplex PCR, and TCRdb's table has in-frame clones only and misses some. The top ten clones hold approximately 3.2% of a sample with approximately 500,000 clones, 80% to 90% of them seen once. The sequenced material came from peripheral blood. Receptors originate from a human donor in a cohort sampled during active COVID-19.

The gene calls are TRBV9 and TRBJ2-1, with 10 bases identical to TRBD2. This CDR3 is built from 15 residues. Unmatched junction bases numbered 3, after V lost 0 bases and J lost 6 bases. The germline CDR1 and CDR2 sequences are SGDLS and YYNGEE. DNA for the CDR3: TGTGCCAGCAGCGTAGCTTGGACTAGCGGCAATGAGCAGTTCTTC. This translates into CASSVAWTSGNEQFF.

This clone was seen a handful of times. The chain links TRBV27 to TRBJ1-1; D gene ambiguous. There are 17 residues in the CDR3. V was trimmed by 3 bases and J by 3 bases, leaving 20 bases between them. Germline lookup yields CDR1 MNHEY and CDR2 SMNVEV (reference sequence). The CDR3: CASSFRRASRAYTEAFF. The CDR3 coding sequence is TGTGCCAGCAGTTTCCGGCGGGCCAGCCGGGCGTACACTGAAGCTTTCTTT.

CDR3 region: CASSWQGPNTGELFF. CDR3 DNA sequence: TGTGCCAGCAGCTGGCAGGGCCCAAACACCGGGGAGCTGTTTTTT. The chain has TRBV9 and TRBJ2-2; possible D gene TRBD1, 5 bases. V dropped 4 bases and J dropped 2 bases, with 12 bases sitting between them. Per germline, CDR1 SGDLS and CDR2 YYNGEE. The CDR3 spans 15 residues.

This chain connects TRBV2 to TRBJ2-3; 11 bases line up with TRBD2. The CDR3 has 19 amino acids. V lost 1 base, J lost 1 base, and 10 bases stayed unmatched. Germline assignment: CDR1 SNHLY and CDR2 FYNNEI. CDR3 loop: CASSEVGPTSGKGTDTQYF. The CDR3, as DNA: TGTGCCAGCAGTGAAGTGGGCCCGACTAGCGGGAAGGGCACAGATACGCAGTATTTT. The full variable domain, its missing parts supplied by reference TRBV2 and TRBJ2-3, is EPEVTQTPSHQVTQMGQEVILRCVPISNHLYFYWYRQILGQKVEFLVSFYNNEISEKSEIFDDQFSVERPDGSNFTLKIRSTKLEDSAMYFCASSEVGPTSGKGTDTQYFGPGTRLTVL.

The genes are TRBV5-4 and TRBJ1-6; 9 bases align to TRBD1. The CDR3 runs 16 residues. CDR1 and CDR2 (germline): SGHNT, YYREEE (reference sequence). J was trimmed by 4 bases and V by 3 bases; bases with no gene match: 5. DNA of the CDR3: TGTGCCAGCAGCTGGGGACAGGGAGGGTATAATTCACCCCTCCACTTT. The encoded protein is CASSWGQGGYNSPLHF. Using reference TRBV5-4 and TRBJ1-6 for the parts outside the CDR3, the full variable domain is ETGVTQSPTHLIKTRGQQVTLRCSSQSGHNTVSWYQQALGQGPQFIFQYYREEENGRGNFPPRFSGLQFPNYSSELNVNALELDDSALYLCASSWGQGGYNSPLHFGNGTRLTVT.

The chain carries TRBV30 and TRBJ1-3; D is undetermined. V lost 2 bases, J lost 7 bases, and 15 bases lay in between. The CDR3 runs to 14 residues. Germline CDR1 reads GTSNPN; CDR2 reads SVGIG (reference sequence). CDR3 in DNA: TGTGCCTGGAGTAGGAGCGGTGGTTTGAACACCATATATTTT. Protein: CAWSRSGGLNTIYF. Supplemented by reference TRBV30 and TRBJ1-3, the full variable domain reads SQTIHQWPATLVQPVGSPLSLECTVEGTSNPNLYWYRQAAGRGLQLLFYSVGIGQISSEVPQNLSASRPQDRQFILSSKKLLLSDSGFYLCAWSRSGGLNTIYFGEGSWLTVV.

A note on this clone: At the DNA level, this CDR3 is encoded by other sequences in the same sample as well. This chain connects TRBV7-2 to TRBJ2-5; TRBD1 is a possible D gene (5 bases). Germline V lookup: CDR1 SGHTA, CDR2 FQGNSA. The V and J ends lost 5 bases and 1 base respectively, with 8 bases between them. The CDR3 has 13 amino acids. Here the CDR3 DNA reads TGTGCCAGCAGCCTGGGGCCCCAAGAGACCCAGTACTTC. Translated: CASSLGPQETQYF. Looking up the rest from reference TRBV7-2 and TRBJ2-5 gives the full variable domain: GAGVSQSPSNKVTEKGKDVELRCDPISGHTALYWYRQSLGQGLEFLIYFQGNSAPDKSGLPSDRFSAERTGGSVSTLTIQRTQQEDSAVYLCASSLGPQETQYFGPGTRLLVL.

This rearrangement joins TRBV7-9 to TRBJ2-5; D perhaps matches TRBD2 (6 bases). CDR3 size: 14 residues. V lost 1 base and J lost 5, with 11 bases in between. Germline CDR1 and CDR2: SEHNR and FQNEAQ (reference sequence). The CDR3 is CASSLGGSGETQYF. DNA of the CDR3: TGTGCCAGCAGCTTAGGTGGGAGCGGGGAGACCCAGTACTTC.

The chain carries TRBV7-6 and TRBJ1-3; a possible D gene is TRBD1 (5 bases). V was cut by 1 base and J by 2 bases, with 12 bases left in between. There are 16 residues in the CDR3. Germline assignment: CDR1 SGHVS and CDR2 FNYEAQ. Here the CDR3 reads CASSLGPPGAGNTIYF. The CDR3 DNA reads TGTGCCAGCAGCTTAGGACCGCCGGGGGCTGGAAACACCATATATTTT.

The rearrangement links TRBV7-2 to TRBJ2-4; 10 bases map to TRBD1. After removal of 3 bases from V and 7 bases from J, the junction contained 6 bases not matched to a gene. This CDR3 comprises 15 residues. Germline V gene data show CDR1 as SGHTA and CDR2 as FQGNSA. The CDR3 coding sequence is TGTGCCAGCAGCTTTGGGACAGGGGAGGGTAACATTCAGTACTTC. It encodes CASSFGTGEGNIQYF. Filled out from reference TRBV7-2 and TRBJ2-4, the complete variable domain reads GAGVSQSPSNKVTEKGKDVELRCDPISGHTALYWYRQSLGQGLEFLIYFQGNSAPDKSGLPSDRFSAERTGGSVSTLTIQRTQQEDSAVYLCASSFGTGEGNIQYFGAGTRLSVL.

This sequence joins TRBV28 and TRBJ1-2; D not certain. Germline V gene lookup returns CDR1 MDHEN and CDR2 SYDVKM. The CDR3 spans 12 residues. V gave up 3 bases and J gave up 4 bases, with 6 bases separating them. The CDR3 spells CASSFQSYGYTF. In DNA, the CDR3 is TGTGCCAGCAGTTTTCAGTCCTATGGCTACACCTTC.

The chain is built from TRBV19 and TRBJ1-5, with TRBD1 identical over 9 bases. The V segment lost 10 bases and the J segment 1 base; nucleotides outside the gene matches: 11. From germline, CDR1 is LNHDA and CDR2 SQIVND (reference sequence). This CDR3 contains 16 residues. The CDR3 sequence: CATQYSGTGSNQPQHF. DNA for the CDR3: TGTGCCACCCAATACTCCGGGACAGGGAGCAATCAGCCCCAGCATTTT.

This chain connects TRBV27 to TRBJ2-7; 10 nucleotides match TRBD1. Germline V gene lookup returns CDR1 MNHEY and CDR2 SMNVEV (reference sequence). This CDR3 is built from 14 residues. With 6 bases clipped from V and 7 bases from J, the junction kept 9 bases outside the gene matches. Here the CDR3 reads CASRDGQGVGEQYF. The CDR3 bases are TGTGCCAGCAGAGATGGACAGGGGGTAGGAGAGCAGTACTTC.

The chain combines TRBV4-3 with TRBJ2-7; no reliable D call. This CDR3 is 13 amino acids long. Germline CDR1 and CDR2: LGHNA and YSLEER. V lost 0 bases, J lost 4 bases, and 7 bases lay in between. In DNA form, the CDR3 reads TGCGCCAGCAGCCAAGATCTCGGTTACGAGCAGTACTTC. Amino acid sequence: CASSQDLGYEQYF.

The V call is TRBV5-1, the J call TRBJ2-7, with 8 bases matching TRBD1. This CDR3 has 15 residues. Germline CDR1 reads SGHRS; CDR2 reads YFSETQ. Trimming removed 4 bases from V and 6 bases from J; junction bases left unmatched: 12. The CDR3 reads CASSAGQGGWREQYF. CDR3 DNA: TGCGCCAGCAGCGCAGGACAGGGAGGTTGGCGCGAGCAGTACTTC. Full variable domain (rest looked up from reference TRBV5-1 and TRBJ2-7): KAGVTQTPRYLIKTRGQQVTLSCSPISGHRSVSWYQQTPGQGLQFLFEYFSETQRNKGNFPGRFSGRQFSNSRSEMNVSTLELGDSALYLCASSAGQGGWREQYFGPGTRLTVT.

J is TRBJ2-7 and V is TRBV7-9; D uncertain. Germline V gene sequence: CDR1 SEHNR, CDR2 FQNEAQ (reference sequence). V was trimmed by 5 bases and J by 7 bases, leaving 21 bases between them. The CDR3 spans 15 residues. The CDR3 DNA reads TGTGCCAGCAGCCCCCTAGGTGCTCCTTCTACGGAGCAGTACTTC. Its protein is CASSPLGAPSTEQYF.

The rearrangement joins TRBV11-2 to TRBJ2-7; no firm D call. V lost 1 base, J lost 0 bases, and 7 bases lay in between. This CDR3 is built from 14 residues. Germline assignment: CDR1 SGHAT and CDR2 FQNNGV. The CDR3 nucleotides are TGTGCCAGCAGCTTAGGCCCGAGCTCCTACGAGCAGTACTTC. This translates into CASSLGPSSYEQYF.

The chain has TRBV3-1 (or the pseudogene TRBV3-2) and TRBJ2-7, with 13 bases identical to TRBD2. The germline V gene encodes CDR1 LGHDT and CDR2 YNNKEL (reference sequence). The CDR3 is 16 amino acids. V lost 4 bases to trimming and J lost 3 bases; unmatched junction nucleotides: 6. The CDR3 DNA reads TGTGCCAGCAGCCTGGGACTAGCGGGACCCAACTACGAGCAGTACTTC. The encoded protein is CASSLGLAGPNYEQYF.

The chain joins TRBV19 to TRBJ2-7; 11 bases match TRBD2. The V gene end was trimmed by 3 bases and the J gene end by 7 bases; junction bases not matched to a gene: 11. Germline CDR1 reads LNHDA; CDR2 reads SQIVND (reference sequence). The CDR3 length is 16 residues. This CDR3 reads CASSIPSLAGVQEQYF. CDR3 coding DNA: TGTGCCAGTAGTATCCCCTCACTAGCGGGAGTGCAAGAGCAGTACTTC.

The chain recombines TRBV5-1 with TRBJ2-1; 8 bases align to TRBD2. This CDR3 has 14 residues. CDR1 and CDR2 from the germline V gene are SGHRS and YFSETQ. Trimming cost V 2 bases and J 8 bases; bases outside gene matches: 6. CDR3 DNA: TGCGCCAGCAGCTTTGCGGGAGGAAGGGATGAGCAGTTCTTC. Translating gives CASSFAGGRDEQFF.

CDR3 in amino acids: CASSSSGSTYEQYF. CDR3 in DNA: TGTGCCAGCAGTTCAAGCGGGTCGACTTACGAGCAGTACTTC. The chain uses TRBV5-6 and TRBJ2-7; tentative D call: TRBD2 (6 bases). Germline V lookup: CDR1 SGHDT, CDR2 YYEEEE. This CDR3 has 14 residues. The V and J ends lost 5 bases and 4 bases respectively, with 16 bases between them. The whole variable domain, filled in from reference TRBV5-6 and TRBJ2-7, reads DAGVTQSPTHLIKTRGQQVTLRCSPKSGHDTVSWYQQALGQGPQFIFQYYEEEERQRGNFPDRFSGHQFPNYSSELNVNALLLGDSALYLCASSSSGSTYEQYFGPGTRLTVT.

V usage is TRBV6-5 and J usage is TRBJ2-4, with TRBD2 identical over 8 bases. Trimming removed 9 bases from V and 6 bases from J; junction bases left unmatched: 13. The CDR3 sequence is 15 residues long. Germline CDR1 MNHEY, CDR2 SVGAGI. CDR3 sequence: CASRREDNPGNIQYF. The CDR3 DNA reads TGTGCCAGTCGGCGGGAGGACAATCCCGGAAACATTCAGTACTTC.

The chain combines TRBV20-1 with TRBJ2-1; TRBD2 matches at 9 bases. V trimming: 3 bases; J trimming: 9 bases; junction bases outside the gene matches: 21. The CDR3 sequence is 18 residues long. Germline CDR1 is DFQATT and CDR2 is SNEGSKA (reference sequence). The CDR3 spells CSASILVSGRIWAVEQFF. The DNA of the CDR3 is TGCAGTGCTAGTATCTTGGTGAGCGGGAGGATTTGGGCTGTTGAGCAGTTCTTC.

The chain carries TRBV27 and TRBJ1-5; the match to TRBD1 covers 8 bases. This CDR3 has 17 amino acids. Per germline, CDR1 MNHEY and CDR2 SMNVEV (reference sequence). Unmatched junction bases numbered 6, after V lost 2 bases and J lost 0 bases. In DNA, the CDR3 is TGTGCCAGCAGTTTAAGAGGAACAGGGGGTAGCAATCAGCCCCAGCATTTT. Its translation: CASSLRGTGGSNQPQHF.

This clone showed up just a few times. The chain is built from TRBV6-5 and TRBJ1-6, with 10 bases identical to TRBD1. V shed 6 bases and J 10 bases; nucleotides not matched to a gene: 9. This CDR3 region has 15 residues. Looked up from germline, CDR1 is MNHEY and CDR2 is SVGAGI. The CDR3 sequence: CASRGGTGAVSPLHF. CDR3 nucleotide sequence: TGTGCCAGCAGGGGCGGGACAGGGGCCGTCTCACCCCTCCACTTT.

The chain has TRBV24-1 and TRBJ2-2, with 8 nucleotides matching TRBD1. Germline V gene sequence: CDR1 KGHDR, CDR2 SFDVKD. V gave up 3 bases and J gave up 2 bases; unmatched junction bases: 4. CDR3 size: 16 residues. CDR3 sequence: CATSDNRGSNTGELFF. The DNA of the CDR3 is TGTGCCACCAGTGATAACAGGGGGTCAAACACCGGGGAGCTGTTTTTT.

The genes are TRBV30 and TRBJ1-4, with D perhaps matching TRBD1 (5 bases). In germline, CDR1 is GTSNPN, CDR2 SVGIG (reference sequence). This CDR3 is built from 14 residues. The V end lost 2 bases, the J end lost 7 bases, and 14 bases lay between the germline ends. The CDR3 bases are TGTGCCTGGAGTACGGGGGAGATGGCTGAAAAACTGTTTTTT. Encoded protein: CAWSTGEMAEKLFF.

The chain is built from TRBV15 and TRBJ2-1; TRBD2 matches 8 bases. The CDR3 consists of 19 residues. CDR1 LNHNV and CDR2 YYDKDF come from the germline V gene (reference sequence). Unmatched junction bases numbered 25, after V lost 5 bases and J lost 10 bases. The CDR3 spells CATSPIEAGREGMSGEQFF. The CDR3 DNA reads as TGTGCCACCAGCCCCATAGAGGCAGGTCGGGAGGGCATGAGTGGGGAGCAGTTCTTC.

With respect to this clone: A single base separates this from a much larger clone, so it may be a read error. This chain connects TRBV11-3 to TRBJ2-2; no firm D call. In germline, CDR1 is SGHNT, CDR2 YENEEA. The ends were cut back, 5 bases at V and 1 base at J, with 5 bases in the middle. The CDR3 has 13 residues. CDR3 sequence (DNA): TGTGCCAGCAGCAGACAGAACACCGGGGAGCTGTTTTTT. As protein: CASSRQNTGELFF.